This is a list of T cell receptor beta chains from one sample in a study of beta chain features in type 1 diabetes. The data were produced by immunoSEQ multiplex PCR, yet TCRdb's version contains in-frame clones alone and is incomplete. The sample contains some 150,000 clones, approximately 8.8% of which appear only once. The sample comprised central memory CD4+ T cells from blood. The receptors shown here come from a woman in her 30s with type 1 diabetes. The CDR3 runs from the conserved cysteine through the conserved F or W. The D gene is left open where the match is weak. Clone size is stated in some rows and not others, as once, few, many or a class when expanded.

CDR3 protein	CDR3 DNA	V gene	J gene	CDR3 length	clone size	D gene
CASSLGTGTGMSQPQHF	TGTGCCAGCAGCTTGGGTACCGGGACAGGGATGAGTCAGCCCCAGCATTTT	TRBV11-2	TRBJ1-5	17	few	TRBD1
CASSKRTADTEAFF	TGTGCCAGCAGCAAACGGACAGCTGACACTGAAGCTTTCTTT	TRBV21-1	TRBJ1-1	14	few	NA
CASSFSSGSTDTQYF	TGTGCCAGCAGCTTCTCTAGCGGGAGCACAGATACGCAGTATTTT	TRBV7-2	TRBJ2-3	15	NA	TRBD2
CASSALAGGPYEQYF	TGTGCCAGCAGCGCCTTAGCGGGAGGGCCGTACGAGCAGTACTTC	TRBV7-3	TRBJ2-7	15	NA	TRBD2
CASRPYRADGYTF	TGTGCCAGCCGACCATACAGGGCCGATGGCTACACCTTC	TRBV28	TRBJ1-2	13	NA	NA
CASSDQGSTEAFF	TGTGCCAGCAGTGACCAGGGAAGCACTGAAGCTTTCTTT	TRBV2	TRBJ1-1	13	NA	NA
CASRNRDRDTEAFF	TGTGCCAGCAGGAACCGGGACAGGGACACTGAAGCTTTCTTT	TRBV5-4	TRBJ1-1	14	few	TRBD1
CASSWTGSGELFF	TGTGCCAGCAGCTGGACAGGGTCCGGGGAGCTGTTTTTT	TRBV11-3	TRBJ2-2	13	NA	TRBD1
CASSRDSLRGESYNEQFF	TGTGCCAGTAGTCGGGACAGTCTGAGAGGGGAGTCCTACAATGAGCAGTTCTTC	TRBV19	TRBJ2-1	18	NA	TRBD1
CASSDLLVYEQYF	TGTGCCAGCAGTGACCTCCTAGTGTACGAGCAGTACTTC	TRBV2	TRBJ2-7	13	NA	NA
CASSRQDEAFF	TGTGCCAGCAGTCGTCAGGATGAAGCTTTCTTT	TRBV6-5	TRBJ1-1	11	NA	NA
CASSETSGRVREQFF	TGTGCCAGCAGCGAAACTAGCGGGAGAGTCCGTGAGCAGTTCTTC	TRBV7-3	TRBJ2-1	15	few	TRBD2
CASSQRTGAGTEAFF	TGCGCCAGCAGCCAAAGGACAGGGGCGGGCACTGAAGCTTTCTTT	TRBV5-1	TRBJ1-1	15	NA	TRBD1
CASSLWGADTQYF	TGTGCCAGCAGTTTATGGGGCGCAGATACGCAGTATTTT	TRBV27	TRBJ2-3	13	few	NA
CASQDSTYEQYF	TGTGCCAGTCAGGACAGCACCTACGAGCAGTACTTC	TRBV28	TRBJ2-7	12	few	NA
CSQLGQSYNEQFF	TGCAGCCAATTGGGACAGTCCTACAATGAGCAGTTCTTC	TRBV29-1	TRBJ2-1	13	many	TRBD1
CASSSTGTSNTGELFF	TGCGCCAGCAGCTCCACCGGGACTTCGAACACCGGGGAGCTGTTTTTT	TRBV5-1	TRBJ2-2	16	NA	NA
CASSLGGQEVDEQFF	TGTGCCAGCAGCTTAGGGGGACAGGAGGTCGATGAGCAGTTCTTC	TRBV7-3	TRBJ2-1	15	few	TRBD1
CASSVGELYGYTF	TGTGCCAGCAGCGTAGGAGAGCTCTATGGCTACACCTTC	TRBV9	TRBJ1-2	13	few	NA
CASSFRSGPYEQYF	TGTGCCAGCAGCTTTAGAAGCGGCCCCTACGAGCAGTACTTC	TRBV7-6	TRBJ2-7	14	few	NA
CASSFGTGTGNTIYF	TGTGCCAGCAGTTTCGGGACAGGGACTGGAAACACCATATATTTT	TRBV6-5	TRBJ1-3	15	few	TRBD1
CASSSGTGRAKYF	TGTGCCAGCAGCTCCGGGACAGGTAGGGCTAAGTACTTC	TRBV13	TRBJ2-7	13	NA	TRBD1
CSVGGGQGFNEKLFF	TGCAGCGTTGGAGGAGGGCAGGGCTTTAATGAAAAACTGTTTTTT	TRBV29-1	TRBJ1-4	15	NA	NA
CSVATELRGQYF	TGCAGCGTTGCGACAGAATTACGAGGGCAGTACTTC	TRBV29-1	TRBJ2-7	12	few	NA
CSVEDSRWSQPQHF	TGCAGCGTTGAAGACTCACGGTGGAGTCAGCCCCAGCATTTT	TRBV29-1	TRBJ1-5	14	few	NA
CASSPGQNQETQYF	TGCGCCAGCAGCCCCGGACAGAACCAAGAGACCCAGTACTTC	TRBV5-1	TRBJ2-5	14	NA	NA
CASSPGQGIPEQYF	TGTGCCAGCTCACCGGGACAGGGTATCCCCGAGCAGTACTTC	TRBV18	TRBJ2-7	14	NA	TRBD1
CASSLQDRSYNEQFF	TGTGCCAGCAGCCTACAAGACAGGTCCTACAATGAGCAGTTCTTC	TRBV11-1	TRBJ2-1	15	NA	NA
CASSFVDRGYEQYF	TGTGCCAGCAGTTTTGTGGACAGGGGGTACGAGCAGTACTTC	TRBV27	TRBJ2-7	14	few	TRBD1
CASSLRRTDYEQYF	TGTGCCAGCAGCTTGCGGAGGACAGACTACGAGCAGTACTTC	TRBV7-6	TRBJ2-7	14	few	NA
CASSVGGGSGELFF	TGTGCCAGCAGCGTAGGGGGAGGGTCCGGGGAGCTGTTTTTT	TRBV9	TRBJ2-2	14	NA	TRBD2
CASSLDASGSSPGELFF	TGTGCCAGCAGCTTAGATGCTAGCGGGAGTTCCCCCGGGGAGCTGTTTTTT	TRBV11-3	TRBJ2-2	17	few	TRBD2
CAWSPTGRETQYF	TGTGCCTGGAGTCCGACGGGAAGGGAGACCCAGTACTTC	TRBV30	TRBJ2-5	13	NA	NA
CASNEGQGAPGEQYF	TGTGCCAGCAACGAGGGACAGGGGGCCCCTGGCGAGCAGTACTTC	TRBV16	TRBJ2-7	15	few	TRBD1
CASSLVAGVQPQHF	TGCGCCAGCAGCTTGGTCGCGGGGGTTCAGCCCCAGCATTTT	TRBV5-1	TRBJ1-5	14	NA	NA
CASSQDTGGTGELFF	TGTGCCAGCAGCCAAGATACGGGTGGGACCGGGGAGCTGTTTTTT	TRBV4-2	TRBJ2-2	15	many	NA
CASSTGLAATDTQYF	TGTGCCAGCAGCACCGGACTAGCGGCGACAGATACGCAGTATTTT	TRBV4-2	TRBJ2-3	15	few	TRBD2
CASSLRGEETQYF	TGTGCCAGCAGCTTACGAGGAGAAGAGACCCAGTACTTC	TRBV7-9	TRBJ2-5	13	few	NA
CASGPTVEFF	TGCGCCAGCGGCCCTACCGTCGAGTTTTTT	TRBV4-1	TRBJ1-4	10	NA	NA
CASSRGQGEREFF	TGTGCCAGCAGCCGTGGACAGGGGGAACGTGAGTTCTTC	TRBV5-6	TRBJ2-1	13	few	TRBD1
CASAGTGIGYTF	TGTGCCTCCGCCGGGACAGGGATCGGCTACACCTTC	TRBV30	TRBJ1-2	12	NA	TRBD1
CATSTGRNPEAFF	TGTGCCACCAGTACAGGTAGGAATCCTGAAGCTTTCTTT	TRBV15	TRBJ1-1	13	few	NA
CASSSESGNEQFF	TGTGCCAGCAGCTCTGAGTCGGGGAATGAGCAGTTCTTC	TRBV5-5	TRBJ2-1	13	NA	NA
CASSGGTNQPQHF	TGCGCCAGCAGTGGGGGCACCAATCAGCCCCAGCATTTT	TRBV5-1	TRBJ1-5	13	few	NA
CASSLVTSVATYNEQFF	TGCGCCAGCAGCTTGGTTACTAGCGTCGCAACCTACAATGAGCAGTTCTTC	TRBV5-1	TRBJ2-1	17	NA	TRBD2
CASSPKYEQYF	TGTGCCAGCAGCCCTAAATACGAGCAGTACTTC	TRBV6-5	TRBJ2-7	11	NA	NA
CAWSLSAGYNEQFF	TGTGCCTGGAGCCTCTCAGCGGGATACAATGAGCAGTTCTTC	TRBV30	TRBJ2-1	14	few	TRBD2
CASSPSGQGVRSEQYF	TGTGCCAGCTCACCCTCCGGACAGGGGGTAAGGAGCGAGCAGTACTTC	TRBV18	TRBJ2-7	16	NA	TRBD1
CASSREPSFSGANVLTF	TGCGCCAGCAGCAGAGAACCATCTTTCTCTGGGGCCAACGTCCTGACTTTC	TRBV5-1	TRBJ2-6	17	NA	NA
CASISGEPKTSTDTQYF	TGCGCCAGCATAAGCGGGGAGCCAAAAACTAGCACAGATACGCAGTATTTT	TRBV23-1	TRBJ2-3	17	many	TRBD2
CASSPPSGMNTEAFF	TGTGCCAGCTCACCACCGTCAGGAATGAACACTGAAGCTTTCTTT	TRBV18	TRBJ1-1	15	NA	NA
CASSYGGSEQYF	TGTGCCAGCAGCTACGGGGGGAGCGAGCAGTACTTC	TRBV6-5	TRBJ2-7	12	few	TRBD2